A selection of T cell receptor beta chains follows, all from one sample in a study of T cell responses to AZD1222 COVID-19 vaccine. Some clones are missing from TCRdb's copy, which holds only in-frame ones; the method was immunoSEQ multiplex PCR. The sample consists of about 130,000 clones, approximately 88% of them appearing once. The sample here was peripheral blood, taken on day 0 of AZD1222 vaccination. These TCRs come from an adult in good health. Each CDR3 is given with its conserved first and last residue. A D gene is named only where the DNA matches it firmly. Clone size is stated in some rows and not others, as once, few, many or a class when expanded.

d_gene	abundance	v_gene	j_gene	len	CDR3nt	CDR3aa
NA	once	TRBV29-1	TRBJ2-7	11	TGCAGCGTTGAGACAAAATACGAGCAGTACTTC	CSVETKYEQYF
TRBD1	NA	TRBV11-1	TRBJ2-1	16	TGTGCCAGCAGCTTAGCGCAGACAGGGGGCTACAATGAGCAGTTCTTC	CASSLAQTGGYNEQFF
NA	NA	TRBV18	TRBJ2-2	15	TGTGCCAGCTCACCGAACCGGGACTCTACCGGGGAGCTGTTTTTT	CASSPNRDSTGELFF
NA	NA	TRBV7-9	TRBJ2-3	16	TGTGCCAGCAGCTCCACCATACGCACTAGCACAGATACGCAGTATTTT	CASSSTIRTSTDTQYF
TRBD2	NA	TRBV7-9	TRBJ2-5	16	TGTGCCAGCAGCTTACTTCCCCCGGGGGGACAAGAGACCCAGTACTTC	CASSLLPPGGQETQYF
NA	NA	TRBV28	TRBJ1-2	11	TGTGCCAGCAGTTTTAAGTATGGCTACACCTTC	CASSFKYGYTF
NA	once	TRBV9	TRBJ1-5	13	TGTGCCAGCAGCGTAGGATCCAATCAGCCCCAGCATTTT	CASSVGSNQPQHF
TRBD1	NA	TRBV28	TRBJ1-5	17	TGTGCCAGCAGCTCCGGGACAGGGGGCATAGGCAATCAGCCCCAGCATTTT	CASSSGTGGIGNQPQHF
TRBD2	few	TRBV7-6	TRBJ2-7	12	TGTGCCAGCAGCTTAAGCGGGGACGAGCAGTACTTC	CASSLSGDEQYF
NA	NA	TRBV10-3	TRBJ1-2	13	TGTGCCATCAGATCAGATCAGGACAAGGTCGACACCTTC	CAIRSDQDKVDTF
TRBD1	NA	TRBV27	TRBJ2-7	14	TGTGCCAGCAGTTTAGGGGACAGGGGGTACGAGCAGTACTTC	CASSLGDRGYEQYF
NA	NA	TRBV6-4	TRBJ2-1	15	TGTGCCAGCAGTGACGCGGGCGGGGAATACAATGAGCAGTTCTTC	CASSDAGGEYNEQFF
NA	once	TRBV6-5	TRBJ1-4	16	TGTGCCAGCAGTTACTCGGCAGGGGTAGCTAATGAAAAACTGTTTTTT	CASSYSAGVANEKLFF